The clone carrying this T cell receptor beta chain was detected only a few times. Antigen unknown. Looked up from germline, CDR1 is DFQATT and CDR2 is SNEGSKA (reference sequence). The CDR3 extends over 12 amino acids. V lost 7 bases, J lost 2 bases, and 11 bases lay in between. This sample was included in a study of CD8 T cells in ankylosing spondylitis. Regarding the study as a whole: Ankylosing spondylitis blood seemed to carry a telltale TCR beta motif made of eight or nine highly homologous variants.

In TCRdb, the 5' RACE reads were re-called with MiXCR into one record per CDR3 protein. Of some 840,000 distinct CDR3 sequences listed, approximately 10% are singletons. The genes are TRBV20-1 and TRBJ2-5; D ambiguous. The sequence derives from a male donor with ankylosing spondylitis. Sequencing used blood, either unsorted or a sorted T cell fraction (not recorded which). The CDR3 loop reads CSGSSQQETQYF. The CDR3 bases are TGCAGTGGTAGCAGTCAGCAAGAGACCCAGTACTTC.